The TCR beta chain under discussion was sequenced for a study of Graves' ophthalmopathy and Graves' hyperthyroidism (dated by TCRdb to 2017 to 2018). Study-level background: Peripheral blood was collected before any treatment was given, at the time of initial diagnosis. The study used signatures of the TCR beta repertoire to tell Graves' ophthalmopathy apart from Graves' hyperthyroidism and to predict which patients would progress to ophthalmopathy. In total, 135 blood samples were TCR-sequenced: fewer than 50 ophthalmopathy, under 80 hyperthyroidism and approximately 17 hyperthyroidism-to-ophthalmopathy patients. To explore V-J signatures that separate ophthalmopathy from hyperthyroidism, a discovery set of 95 to 100 patients was enrolled, consisting of approximately 44 with ophthalmopathy and about 60 with stable hyperthyroidism. For independent validation, a separate cohort was made up of 18 hyperthyroidism patients plus 17 patients who later progressed from hyperthyroidism to ophthalmopathy. In over five hyperthyroidism patients, the T-cell repertoires found in thyroid tissue were compared with those found in blood. Following sample collection, hyperthyroidism patients were given methimazole at a starting dose of 30 mg daily, and ophthalmopathy patients were given high-dose intravenous methylprednisolone. The 100 or so discovery patients were divided at random into training and test sets in a 7:3 ratio. What the authors observed across the whole study: No statistical method was used to set the sample size in advance, and the investigators knew which group each participant was assigned to. The 13-signature model separated ophthalmopathy from stable hyperthyroidism with 85% to 90% sensitivity and 81.08% specificity in cross-validation, and 80%/75% in the test set. Most expanded thyroid clonotypes with a frequency above 0.001 also appeared in blood, which suggests that blood repertoires may reflect the immune response in the thyroid. In validation, the model predicted ophthalmopathy progression with about 64% sensitivity and approximately 75% specificity; some 13 predicted patients were CT-confirmed with GO in a median of about 7.1 months.

The germline V gene yields SGHTA for CDR1 and FQGNSA for CDR2. V was cut back by 0 bases and J by 2 bases, leaving a gap of 10 bases between them. The CDR3 covers 16 residues, taking in both the cysteine and the phenylalanine. The only DNA kept is the CDR3, 48 bases in frame from the first base. TCR beta CDR3 regions were amplified from RNA transcripts for repertoire sequencing. A first-round RT-PCR used HTBI primers with the Qiagen OneStep RT-PCR kit, followed by a second-round multiplex PCR, size selection and purification. Libraries were sequenced on an Illumina HiSeq2000 using paired-end 100 bp reads. Turning to the authors' computational methods: SOAPnuke was used for read processing, and reads with adapters, uncalled bases, a mean Phred below 15, or no exact constant-primer or identifier match were discarded. High-quality paired reads were merged with COPE v1.2.5. Clonotypes were defined as unique nucleotide sequences and were aligned to IMGT TRB V, D and J references using MiTCR v1.1. Only V-J combinations with frequency above 0.0001 were analysed, covering 99% to 99.2% of repertoires. For each V-J combination, a TCR clonal expansion and chaos score was defined as F50 clonal expansion divided by the chaos observed in the TCRdist matrix. Welch's t-statistics and random forest were used to reduce features to more than ten V-J combinations, which were fed into a naive Bayes classifier. Thyroid-blood repertoire similarity was quantified with the Morisita-Horn index. TCRdb reran the public reads through fastp at Q25 and MiXCR, keeping productive beta chains. Each entry is one CDR3 protein sequence, shown with its most common DNA and genes. The V and J calls, along with clone size, are taken from TCRdb and not from the paper's own processing. Here the sample has about half a million distinct CDR3 sequences; around an eighth occur a single time. The top ten hold roughly 9.8% of the sample.

Ophthalmopathy patients were characterized by moderately to severely active disease, a Clinical Activity Score of at least 3, a NOSPECS grade of at least 4, and a disease duration under 3 months. Patients were excluded if they had other autoimmune diseases, uncontrolled infections, pregnancy or lactation. Clinical symptoms, serum thyroxine, TRAb, thyroid ultrasound and orbital computed tomography were used for diagnosis. PBMCs were isolated from 10 ml of fresh peripheral blood by Ficoll-Paque density gradient centrifugation. Total RNA was extracted with Trizol reagent and quality-checked on an Agilent 2100 Bioanalyzer. To note about this clonotype: The target of this receptor is not known. No qualities accompany the bases; no much larger clone lies one base away.

The TCR originated in a woman aged 25 to 45 with Graves' ophthalmopathy. Donor details come from another sample of the same person, matched by shared clones. The chain was built from TRBV7-2 and TRBJ2-2; the D gene is perhaps TRBD2, on 6 matching bases. Material: blood. The nucleotides are TGTGCCAGCAGCTTAGCTAGCGGCAGAAACACCGGGGAGCTGTTTTTT. This is translated as CASSLASGRNTGELFF. Supplemented by the reference TRBV7-2 and TRBJ2-2 proteins around the CDR3, the complete variable domain is GAGVSQSPSNKVTEKGKDVELRCDPISGHTALYWYRQSLGQGLEFLIYFQGNSAPDKSGLPSDRFSAERTGGSVSTLTIQRTQQEDSAVYLCASSLASGRNTGELFFGEGSRLTVL.